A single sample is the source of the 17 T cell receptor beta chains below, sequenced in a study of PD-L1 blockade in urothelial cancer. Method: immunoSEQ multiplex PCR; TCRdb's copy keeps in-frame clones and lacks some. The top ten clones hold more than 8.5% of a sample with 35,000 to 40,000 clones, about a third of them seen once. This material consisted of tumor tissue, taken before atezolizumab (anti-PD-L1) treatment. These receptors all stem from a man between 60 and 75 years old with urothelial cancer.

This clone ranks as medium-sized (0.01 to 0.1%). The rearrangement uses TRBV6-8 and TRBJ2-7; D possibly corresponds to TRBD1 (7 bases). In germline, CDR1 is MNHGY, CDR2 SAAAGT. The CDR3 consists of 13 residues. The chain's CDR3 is CALSRGADYEQYF. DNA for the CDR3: TGTGCTCTCAGCAGGGGGGCCGACTACGAGCAGTACTTC.

CDR3 region: CASSAAGQGYEQYF. CDR3 nucleotide sequence: TGCGCCAGCAGCGCAGCAGGCCAGGGCTACGAGCAGTACTTC. V gene TRBV5-1 combines with J gene TRBJ2-7; maybe TRBD1 (5 bases). The V and J ends lost 4 bases and 3 bases respectively, with 14 bases between them. The CDR3 is made up of 14 amino acids. Germline lookup yields CDR1 SGHRS and CDR2 YFSETQ.

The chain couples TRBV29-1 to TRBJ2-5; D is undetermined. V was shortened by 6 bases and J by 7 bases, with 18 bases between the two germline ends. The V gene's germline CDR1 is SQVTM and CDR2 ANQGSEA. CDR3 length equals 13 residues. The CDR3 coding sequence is TGCAGCGTGCCCCTCCGGAACTGGCGGACCCAGTACTTC. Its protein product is CSVPLRNWRTQYF.

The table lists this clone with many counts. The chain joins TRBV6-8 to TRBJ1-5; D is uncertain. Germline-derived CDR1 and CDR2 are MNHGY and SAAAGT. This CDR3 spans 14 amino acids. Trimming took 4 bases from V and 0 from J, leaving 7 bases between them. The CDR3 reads CASSFQLSNQPQHF. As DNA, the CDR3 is TGTGCCAGCAGTTTTCAGCTTAGCAATCAGCCCCAGCATTTT.

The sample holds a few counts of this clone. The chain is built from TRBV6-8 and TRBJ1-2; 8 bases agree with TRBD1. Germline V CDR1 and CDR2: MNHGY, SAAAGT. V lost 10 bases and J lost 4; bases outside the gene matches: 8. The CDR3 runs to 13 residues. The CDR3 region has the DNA TGTGCCACCACAGGGGGACCCCCCTATGGCTACACCTTC. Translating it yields CATTGGPPYGYTF.

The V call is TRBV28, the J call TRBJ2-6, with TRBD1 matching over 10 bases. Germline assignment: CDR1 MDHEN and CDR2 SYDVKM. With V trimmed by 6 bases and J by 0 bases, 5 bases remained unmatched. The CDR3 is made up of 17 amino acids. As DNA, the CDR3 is TGTGCCAGCAGAAGGACAGGGGGGAACTCTGGGGCCAACGTCCTGACTTTC. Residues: CASRRTGGNSGANVLTF.

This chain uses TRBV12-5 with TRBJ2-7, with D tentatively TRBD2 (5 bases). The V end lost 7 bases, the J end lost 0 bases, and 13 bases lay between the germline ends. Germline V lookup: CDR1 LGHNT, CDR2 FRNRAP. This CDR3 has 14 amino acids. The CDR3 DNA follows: TGTGCTAGTGCGATGAGCGGAAGCTCCTACGAGCAGTACTTC. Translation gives CASAMSGSSYEQYF.

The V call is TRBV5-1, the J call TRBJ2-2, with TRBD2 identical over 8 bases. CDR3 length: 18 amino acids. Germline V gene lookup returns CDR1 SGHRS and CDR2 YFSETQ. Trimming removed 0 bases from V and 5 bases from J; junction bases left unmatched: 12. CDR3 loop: CASSLEGGGPIGTGELFF. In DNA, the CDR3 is TGCGCCAGCAGCTTGGAAGGCGGGGGGCCCATCGGTACCGGGGAGCTGTTTTTT.

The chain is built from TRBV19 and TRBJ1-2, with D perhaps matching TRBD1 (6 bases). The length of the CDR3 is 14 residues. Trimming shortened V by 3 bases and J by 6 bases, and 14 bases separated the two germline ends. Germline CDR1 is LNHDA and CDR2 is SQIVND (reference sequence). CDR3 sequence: CASSMPGGANGYTF. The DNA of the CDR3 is TGTGCCAGTAGTATGCCTGGGGGCGCAAATGGCTACACCTTC. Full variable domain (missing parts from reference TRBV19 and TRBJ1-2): DGGITQSPKYLFRKEGQNVTLSCEQNLNHDAMYWYRQDPGQGLRLIYYSQIVNDFQKGDIAEGYSVSREKKESFPLTVTSAQKNPTAFYLCASSMPGGANGYTFGSGTRLTVV.

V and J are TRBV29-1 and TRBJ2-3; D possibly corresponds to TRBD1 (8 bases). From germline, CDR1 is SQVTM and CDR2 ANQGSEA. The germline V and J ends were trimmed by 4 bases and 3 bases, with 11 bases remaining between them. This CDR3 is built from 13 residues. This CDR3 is CSVAQGGTDTQYF. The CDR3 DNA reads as TGCAGCGTTGCACAGGGGGGGACAGATACGCAGTATTTT.

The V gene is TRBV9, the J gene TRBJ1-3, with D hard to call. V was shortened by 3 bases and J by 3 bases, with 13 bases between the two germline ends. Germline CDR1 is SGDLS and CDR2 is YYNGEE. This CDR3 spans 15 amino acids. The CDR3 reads CASSASGGGGNTIYF. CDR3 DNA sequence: TGTGCCAGCAGCGCGTCCGGTGGCGGTGGAAACACCATATATTTT.

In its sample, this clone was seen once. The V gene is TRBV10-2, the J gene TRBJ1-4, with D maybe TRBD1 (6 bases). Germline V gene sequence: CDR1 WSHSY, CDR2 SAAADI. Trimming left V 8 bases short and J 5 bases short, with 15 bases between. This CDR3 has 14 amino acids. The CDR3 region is CASRNPGGNEKLFF. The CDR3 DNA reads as TGCGCCAGCCGCAACCCCGGGGGCAATGAAAAACTGTTTTTT.

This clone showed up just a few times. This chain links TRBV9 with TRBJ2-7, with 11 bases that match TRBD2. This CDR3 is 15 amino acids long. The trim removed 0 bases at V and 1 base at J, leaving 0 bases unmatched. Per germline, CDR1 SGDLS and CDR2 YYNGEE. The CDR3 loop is CASSVGTSGSYEQYF. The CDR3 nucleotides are TGTGCCAGCAGCGTAGGGACTAGCGGGTCCTACGAGCAGTACTTC.

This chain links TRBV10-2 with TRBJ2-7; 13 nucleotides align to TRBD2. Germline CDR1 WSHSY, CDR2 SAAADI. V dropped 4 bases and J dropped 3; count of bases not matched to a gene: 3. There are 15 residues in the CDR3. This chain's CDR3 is CASSVLAGGIYEQYF. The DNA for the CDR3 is TGCGCCAGCAGTGTACTAGCGGGAGGGATCTACGAGCAGTACTTC.

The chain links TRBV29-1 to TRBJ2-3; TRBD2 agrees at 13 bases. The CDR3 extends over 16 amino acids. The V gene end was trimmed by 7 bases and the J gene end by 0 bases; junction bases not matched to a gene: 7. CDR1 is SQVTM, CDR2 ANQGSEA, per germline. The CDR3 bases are TGCAGCGGGGACGGACTAGCGGGAGAAAGCACAGATACGCAGTATTTT. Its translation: CSGDGLAGESTDTQYF.

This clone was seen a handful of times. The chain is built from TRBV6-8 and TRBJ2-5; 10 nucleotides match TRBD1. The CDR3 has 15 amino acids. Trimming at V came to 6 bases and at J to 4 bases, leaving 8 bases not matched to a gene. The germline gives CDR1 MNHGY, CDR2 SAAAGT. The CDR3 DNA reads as TGTGCCAGCAGCGTCGACAGGGGGCTAGCAGAGACCCAGTACTTC. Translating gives CASSVDRGLAETQYF.

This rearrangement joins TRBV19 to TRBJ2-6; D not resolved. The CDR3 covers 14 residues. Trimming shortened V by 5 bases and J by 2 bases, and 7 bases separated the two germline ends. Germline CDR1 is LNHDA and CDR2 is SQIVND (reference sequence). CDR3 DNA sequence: TGTGCCAGTAGTCCCCTGACTGGGGCCAACGTCCTGACTTTC. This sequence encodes CASSPLTGANVLTF.